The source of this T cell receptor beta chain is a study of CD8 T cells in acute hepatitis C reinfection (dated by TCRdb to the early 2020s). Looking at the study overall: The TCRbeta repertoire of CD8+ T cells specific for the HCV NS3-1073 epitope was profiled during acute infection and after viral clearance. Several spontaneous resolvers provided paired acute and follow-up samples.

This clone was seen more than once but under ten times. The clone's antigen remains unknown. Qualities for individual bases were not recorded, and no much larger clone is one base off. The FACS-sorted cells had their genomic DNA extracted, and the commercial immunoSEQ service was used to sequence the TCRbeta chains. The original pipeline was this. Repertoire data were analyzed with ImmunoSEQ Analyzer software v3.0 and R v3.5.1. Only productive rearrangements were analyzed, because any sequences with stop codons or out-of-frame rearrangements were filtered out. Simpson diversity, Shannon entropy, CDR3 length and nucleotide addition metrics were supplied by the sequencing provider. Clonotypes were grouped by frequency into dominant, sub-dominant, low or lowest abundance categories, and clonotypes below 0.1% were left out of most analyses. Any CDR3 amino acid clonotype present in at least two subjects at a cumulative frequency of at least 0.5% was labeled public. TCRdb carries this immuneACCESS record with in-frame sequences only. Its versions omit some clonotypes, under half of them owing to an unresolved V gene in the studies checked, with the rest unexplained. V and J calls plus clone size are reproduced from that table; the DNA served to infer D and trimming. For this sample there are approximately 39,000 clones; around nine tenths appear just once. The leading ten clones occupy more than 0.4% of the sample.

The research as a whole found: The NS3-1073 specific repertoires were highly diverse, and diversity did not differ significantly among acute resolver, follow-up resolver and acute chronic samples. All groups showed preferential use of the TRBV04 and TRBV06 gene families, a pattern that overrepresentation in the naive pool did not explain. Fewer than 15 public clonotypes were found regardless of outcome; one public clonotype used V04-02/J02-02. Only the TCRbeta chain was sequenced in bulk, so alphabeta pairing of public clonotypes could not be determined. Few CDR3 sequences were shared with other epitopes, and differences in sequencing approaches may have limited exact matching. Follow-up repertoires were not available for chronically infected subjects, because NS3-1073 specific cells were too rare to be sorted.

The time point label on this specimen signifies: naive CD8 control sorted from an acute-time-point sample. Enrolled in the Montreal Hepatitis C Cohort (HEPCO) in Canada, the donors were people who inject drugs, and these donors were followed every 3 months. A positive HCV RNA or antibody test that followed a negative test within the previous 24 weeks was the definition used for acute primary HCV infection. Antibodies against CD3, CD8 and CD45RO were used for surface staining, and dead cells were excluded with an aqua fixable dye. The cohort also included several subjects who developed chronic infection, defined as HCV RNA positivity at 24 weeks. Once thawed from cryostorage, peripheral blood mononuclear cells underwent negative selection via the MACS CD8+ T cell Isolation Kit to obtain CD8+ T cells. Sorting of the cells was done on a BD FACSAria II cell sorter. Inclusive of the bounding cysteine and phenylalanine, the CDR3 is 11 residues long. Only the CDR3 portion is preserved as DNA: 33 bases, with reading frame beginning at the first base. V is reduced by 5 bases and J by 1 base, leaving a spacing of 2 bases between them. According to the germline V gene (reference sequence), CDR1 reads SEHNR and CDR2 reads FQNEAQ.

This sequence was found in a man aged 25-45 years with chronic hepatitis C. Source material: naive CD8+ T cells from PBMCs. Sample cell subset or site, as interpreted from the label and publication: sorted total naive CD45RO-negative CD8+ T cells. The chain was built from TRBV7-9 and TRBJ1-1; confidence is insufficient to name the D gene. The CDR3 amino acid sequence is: CASSGNTEAFF. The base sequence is TGTGCCAGCAGCGGGAACACTGAAGCTTTCTTT.